The subject of this entry is one TCR beta chain. MiXCR reprocessed the PCR reads for TCRdb. The data show roughly 4,000 clones, with about 32% seen just once and roughly a fifth held by the top ten. The data were obtained in a study of metastatic and nonmetastatic thyroid tumors. The CDR3 consists of 13 residues. Deletions cut 8 bases from V and 12 bases from J, with 23 bases between. Germline loops: CDR1 DFQATT, CDR2 SNEGSKA (reference sequence). No patient had received any treatment before thyroid surgery. This TCR derives from a female donor with papillary thyroid cancer or a benign thyroid nodule (not recorded which). Some clones in this sample may be carry-over from other donors' samples. Sequenced: adjacent normal tissue. The V call is TRBV20-1, the J call TRBJ2-1; D is undetermined. The DNA of the CDR3 is TGCAGTCAAACTTCATGGGGTTTTGTGGGGCAGTTCTTC. Translating gives CSQTSWGFVGQFF.